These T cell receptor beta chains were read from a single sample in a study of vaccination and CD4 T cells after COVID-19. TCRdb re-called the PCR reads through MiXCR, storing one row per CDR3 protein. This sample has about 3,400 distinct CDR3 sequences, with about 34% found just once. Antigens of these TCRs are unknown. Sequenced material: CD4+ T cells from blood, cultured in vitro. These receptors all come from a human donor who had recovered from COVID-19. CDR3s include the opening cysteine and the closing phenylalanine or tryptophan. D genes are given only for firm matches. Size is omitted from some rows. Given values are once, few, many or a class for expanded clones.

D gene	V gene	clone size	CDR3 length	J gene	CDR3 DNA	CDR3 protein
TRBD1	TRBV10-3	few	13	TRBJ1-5	TGTGCCATCACTAACAGGGGAGATCAGCCCCAGCATTTT	CAITNRGDQPQHF
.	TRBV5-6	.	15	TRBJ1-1	TGTGCCAGCAGCTTGGGGCCAGCGATGGGCACTGAAGCTTTCTTT	CASSLGPAMGTEAFF
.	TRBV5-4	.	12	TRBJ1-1	TGTGCCAGCAGCTTGCCGGGATCGGAAGCTTTCTTT	CASSLPGSEAFF
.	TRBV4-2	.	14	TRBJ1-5	TGTGCCAGCAGCCAAGATGAAGGGACTCAGCCCCAGCATTTT	CASSQDEGTQPQHF
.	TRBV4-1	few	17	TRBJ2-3	TGCGCCAGCAGCCAAGATCTAGGTATCTACAACACAGATACGCAGTATTTT	CASSQDLGIYNTDTQYF
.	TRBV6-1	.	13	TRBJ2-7	TGTGCCAGCAGACAGACAGGCTCCTACGAGCAGTACTTC	CASRQTGSYEQYF
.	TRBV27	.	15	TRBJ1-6	TGTGCCAGCAGTTTAAGCCCAGGGATTCGGTCACCCCTCCACTTT	CASSLSPGIRSPLHF
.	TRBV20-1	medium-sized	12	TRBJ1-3	TGCAGTGCTAGGTCGGCTGGAAACACCATATATTTT	CSARSAGNTIYF
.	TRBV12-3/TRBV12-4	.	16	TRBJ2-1	TGTGCCAGCAGCCTATGGTGGGACGGAAACTACAATGGGCAGTTCTTC	CASSLWWDGNYNGQFF
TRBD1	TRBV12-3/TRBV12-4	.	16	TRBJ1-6	TGTGCCAGCAGCCGGGACAGGGCGGCCTATAATTCACCCCTCCACTTT	CASSRDRAAYNSPLHF
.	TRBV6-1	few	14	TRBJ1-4	TGTGCCAGCAGTAAGACAGGACCTAATGAAAAACTGTTTTTT	CASSKTGPNEKLFF
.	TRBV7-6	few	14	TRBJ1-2	TGTGCCAGCAGCTTAGGGTTTCGGGGGCAAGGCTACACCTTC	CASSLGFRGQGYTF
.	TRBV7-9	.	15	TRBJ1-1	TGTGCCAGCAGCGCACCTACAGAGGGGACCACTGAAGCTTTCTTT	CASSAPTEGTTEAFF
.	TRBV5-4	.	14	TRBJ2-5	TGTGCCAGCAGTTATTTCGGGACGGAAGAGACCCAGTACTTC	CASSYFGTEETQYF
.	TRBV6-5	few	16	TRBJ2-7	TGTGCCAGCAGTTACACCTCACTGGGTTGGACCTACGAGCAGTACTTC	CASSYTSLGWTYEQYF
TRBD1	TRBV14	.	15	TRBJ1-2	TGTGCCAGCAGCTCCCGACAGGGGGCTTTGGAGGGCTACACCTTC	CASSSRQGALEGYTF
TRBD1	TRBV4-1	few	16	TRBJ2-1	TGCGCCAGCAGCCAAGATCGGGGACAGGGGGAGAATGAGCAGTTCTTC	CASSQDRGQGENEQFF
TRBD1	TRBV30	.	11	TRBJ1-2	TGTGCCTCATTGACAGGGGATGGCTACACCTTC	CASLTGDGYTF
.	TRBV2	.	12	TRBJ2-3	TGTGCCAGCAGCGAATTTTCAGATACGCAGTATTTT	CASSEFSDTQYF
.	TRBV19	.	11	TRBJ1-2	TGTGCCAGTCAGAACGACTATGGCTACACCTTC	CASQNDYGYTF
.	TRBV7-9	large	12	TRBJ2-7	TGTGCCAGCAGCTTTTCAGGATTCGAGCAGTACTTC	CASSFSGFEQYF
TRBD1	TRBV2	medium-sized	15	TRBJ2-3	TGTGCCAGCACCTCGGACGGTGTGGTACAGGGGACGCAGTATTTT	CASTSDGVVQGTQYF
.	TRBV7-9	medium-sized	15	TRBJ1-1	TGTGCCAGCAGCTTAGTTTGGACACTGAACACTGAAGCTTTCTTT	CASSLVWTLNTEAFF
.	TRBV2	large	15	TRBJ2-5	TGTGCCAGCAGTTTTGTTGGGGCGGGGCAAGAGACCCAGTACTTC	CASSFVGAGQETQYF
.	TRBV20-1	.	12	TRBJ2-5	TGCAGTGCAAGGCCCAGCGGAGAGACCCAGTACTTC	CSARPSGETQYF
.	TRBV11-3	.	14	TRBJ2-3	TGTGCCAGCAGCTCGGGGACCCTCGCAGATACGCAGTATTTT	CASSSGTLADTQYF
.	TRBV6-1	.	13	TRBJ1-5	TGTGCCAGCAGTCCCGCTAGCAATCAGCCCCAGCATTTT	CASSPASNQPQHF
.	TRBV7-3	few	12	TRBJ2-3	TGTGCCAGCAGCCCAAACACAGATACGCAGTATTTT	CASSPNTDTQYF
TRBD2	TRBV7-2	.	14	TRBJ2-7	TGTGCCAGCAGCCAATTCGGGGGGTCCTACGAGCAGTACTTC	CASSQFGGSYEQYF
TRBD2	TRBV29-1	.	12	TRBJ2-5	TGCAGCGTTGATGGGGGGGGGGGGACCCAGTACTTC	CSVDGGGGTQYF
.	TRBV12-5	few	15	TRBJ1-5	TGTGCTAGTGGCGCAAACGGTGGGAGCAATCAGCCCCAGCATTTT	CASGANGGSNQPQHF
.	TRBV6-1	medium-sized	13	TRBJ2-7	TGTGCCAGCACAACTACAGTTTCCTACGAGCAGTACTTC	CASTTTVSYEQYF
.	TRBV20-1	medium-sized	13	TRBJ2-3	TGCAGTGTTCGTCCGGCAAACACAGATACGCAGTATTTT	CSVRPANTDTQYF
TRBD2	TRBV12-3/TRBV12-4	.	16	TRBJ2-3	TGTGCCAGCAGTTACGGACTAGCGGGGGGAAGGGATACGCAGTATTTT	CASSYGLAGGRDTQYF
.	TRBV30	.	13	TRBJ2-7	TGTGCCTGGAGCCCGGACAGCTCCTACGAGCAGTACTTC	CAWSPDSSYEQYF
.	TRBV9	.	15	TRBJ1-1	TGTGCCAGCAGCGTAGTGGACAGCGGTAACACTGAAGCTTTCTTT	CASSVVDSGNTEAFF
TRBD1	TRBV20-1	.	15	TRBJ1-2	TGCAGTGTCCTCGAGGGAACAGGGGGAGGCTATGGCTACACCTTC	CSVLEGTGGGYGYTF
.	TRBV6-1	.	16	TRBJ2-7	TGTGCCAGCAGTGAAAGGGCTAGCCAACCCTCCTACGAGCAGTACTTC	CASSERASQPSYEQYF
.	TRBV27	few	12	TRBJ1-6	TGTGCCAGCAGTACCTCGACGGCTACCCTCCACTTT	CASSTSTATLHF
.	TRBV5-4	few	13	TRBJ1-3	TGTGCCAGCAGCTTGGGCTCTGGAAACACCATATATTTT	CASSLGSGNTIYF
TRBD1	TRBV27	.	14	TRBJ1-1	TGTGCCAGCAGCTGGGGACAGATGAACACTGAAGCTTTCTTT	CASSWGQMNTEAFF
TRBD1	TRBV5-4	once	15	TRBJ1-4	TGTGCCAGCAGCCTTTGGACAGGTGGGGAGGAAAAACTGTTTTTT	CASSLWTGGEEKLFF
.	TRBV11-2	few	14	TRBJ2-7	TGTGCCAGCAGCCCCGGAGGGGGCGTCTACGAGCAGTACTTC	CASSPGGGVYEQYF
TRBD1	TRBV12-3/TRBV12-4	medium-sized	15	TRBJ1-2	TGTGCCAGCAGTCCCCTATTGACAGGGATCTATGGCTACACCTTC	CASSPLLTGIYGYTF
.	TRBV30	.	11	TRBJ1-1	TGTGCCTGGAGGGAGAACGCTGAAGCTTTCTTT	CAWRENAEAFF
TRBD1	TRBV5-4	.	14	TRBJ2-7	TGTGCCAGCAGCTTGAGGCAGGGGGCATACGAGCAGTACTTC	CASSLRQGAYEQYF
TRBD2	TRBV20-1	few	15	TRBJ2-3	TGCAGTGCTTCGGGACTAGCGGGGGTCACAGATACGCAGTATTTT	CSASGLAGVTDTQYF
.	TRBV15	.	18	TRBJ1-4	TGTGCCACCAGCAGAGATTTAGAACTACCCCAGGGCGGTGGAAAACTGTTTTTT	CATSRDLELPQGGGKLFF
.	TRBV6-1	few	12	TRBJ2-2	TGTGCCACCGCCAGGGGCACCGGGGAGCTGTTTTTT	CATARGTGELFF
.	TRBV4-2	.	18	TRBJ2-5	TGTGCCAGCAGCCAAGATGGCGCGGGGACCCTAAAAGTCTGGACCCAGTACTTC	CASSQDGAGTLKVWTQYF
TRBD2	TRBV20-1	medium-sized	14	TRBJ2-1	TGCAGTGCTAGAGACCCGGGACTATGGGATGAGCAGTTCTTC	CSARDPGLWDEQFF
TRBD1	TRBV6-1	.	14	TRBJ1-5	TGTGCCAGCAGTAACAGGGGGGGGTATCAGCCCCAGCATTTT	CASSNRGGYQPQHF
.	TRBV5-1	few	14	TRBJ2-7	TGCGCCAGCAGCCCCCGGGACAACGGGGACGAGCAGTACTTC	CASSPRDNGDEQYF
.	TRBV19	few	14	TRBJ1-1	TGTGCCAGTTCCCTCAATGGGGGGGTTGAGGAAGCTTTCTTT	CASSLNGGVEEAFF
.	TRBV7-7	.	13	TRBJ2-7	TGTGCTAGCAGCTTGAGCCTCTCCTACGAGCAGTACTTC	CASSLSLSYEQYF
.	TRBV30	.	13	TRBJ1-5	TGTGCCTGGAGTGTCCAGGCTAATCAGCCCCAGCATTTT	CAWSVQANQPQHF
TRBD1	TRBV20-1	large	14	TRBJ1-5	TGCAGTGCTAGGGGACAGGGGGCAGATCAGCCCCAGCATTTT	CSARGQGADQPQHF